This T cell receptor beta chain appears in the sequencing data of a study of cytomegalovirus exposure and HLA in healthy donors. Study-level results: A few chains tied to CMV proved CMV antigen-specific in vitro.

A note on this clone: The antigen is undetermined.

The germline V gene encodes CDR1 SGHRS and CDR2 YFSETQ. The CDR3 extends over 12 amino acids. The V gene lost 0 bases and the J gene lost 8 bases, with 6 bases spanning the gap. 13 Jbeta primers and 60 Vbeta primers were used for the PCR. The table came from immunoSEQ multiplex PCR; TCRdb's copy has only in-frame clones and leaves some out. The table records about 150,000 clones, approximately 82% of them present only once. Sequenced: PBMCs. V and J are TRBV5-1 and TRBJ2-1; D is undetermined. The source is a man aged 50 to 59 in good health and CMV-seropositive. The CDR3 sequence is CASSLARDEQFF. The CDR3, as DNA: TGCGCCAGCAGCTTGGCCCGGGATGAGCAGTTCTTC.